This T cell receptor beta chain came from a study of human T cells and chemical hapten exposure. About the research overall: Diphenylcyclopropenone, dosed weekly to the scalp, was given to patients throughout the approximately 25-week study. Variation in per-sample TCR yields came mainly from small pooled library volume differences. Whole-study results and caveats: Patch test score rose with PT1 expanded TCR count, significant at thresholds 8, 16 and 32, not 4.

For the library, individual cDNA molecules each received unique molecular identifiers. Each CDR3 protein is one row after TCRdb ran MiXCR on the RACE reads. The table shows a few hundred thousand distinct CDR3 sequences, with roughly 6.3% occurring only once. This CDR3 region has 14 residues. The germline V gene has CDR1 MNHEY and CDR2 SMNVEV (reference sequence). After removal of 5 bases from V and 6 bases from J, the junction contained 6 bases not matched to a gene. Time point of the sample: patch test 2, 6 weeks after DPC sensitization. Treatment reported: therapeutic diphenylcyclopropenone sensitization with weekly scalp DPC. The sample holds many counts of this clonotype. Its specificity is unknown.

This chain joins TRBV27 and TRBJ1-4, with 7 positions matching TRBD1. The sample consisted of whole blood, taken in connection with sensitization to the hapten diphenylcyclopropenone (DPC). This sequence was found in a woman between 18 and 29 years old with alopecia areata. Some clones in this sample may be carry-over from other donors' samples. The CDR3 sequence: CASSETGYDEKLFF. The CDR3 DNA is TGTGCCAGCAGTGAGACAGGGTATGATGAAAAACTGTTTTTT.